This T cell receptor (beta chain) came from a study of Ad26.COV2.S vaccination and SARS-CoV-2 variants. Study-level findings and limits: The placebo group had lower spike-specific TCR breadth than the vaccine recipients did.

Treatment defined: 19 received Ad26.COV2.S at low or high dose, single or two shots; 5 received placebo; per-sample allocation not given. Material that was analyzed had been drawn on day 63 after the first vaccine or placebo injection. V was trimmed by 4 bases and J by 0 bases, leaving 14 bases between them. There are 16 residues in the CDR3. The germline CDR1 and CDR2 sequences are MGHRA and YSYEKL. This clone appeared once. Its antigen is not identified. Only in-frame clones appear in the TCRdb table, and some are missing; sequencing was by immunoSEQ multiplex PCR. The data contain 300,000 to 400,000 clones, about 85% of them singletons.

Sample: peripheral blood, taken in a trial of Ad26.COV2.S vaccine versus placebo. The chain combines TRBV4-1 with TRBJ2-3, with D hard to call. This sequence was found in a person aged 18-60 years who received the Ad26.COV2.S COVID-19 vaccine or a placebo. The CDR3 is CASSRVGWGSTDTQYF. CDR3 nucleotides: TGCGCCAGCAGCCGGGTTGGCTGGGGTAGCACAGATACGCAGTATTTT.